The T cell receptor (beta chain) under discussion was sequenced for a study of CD8 T cells in Susac syndrome. Random hexamers were used to reverse transcribe the RNA input (0.5 to 1 ug). TCRdb independently ran MiXCR on the immunoSEQ multiplex PCR reads; one entry per CDR3 protein. The data contain roughly 160,000 distinct CDR3 sequences, 95% to 96% of them singletons. The CDR3 consists of 15 residues. Trimming removed 3 bases from V and 5 bases from J; junction bases left unmatched: 8. Germline V gives CDR1 DFQATT, CDR2 SNEGSKA (reference sequence). TCR beta sequencing covered blood CD8+ and CD4+ T cells. While CD8+ and CD4+ T cells were isolated negatively, TEMRA cells were enriched by FACS.

The rearrangement uses TRBV20-1 and TRBJ2-1; TRBD1 matches at 9 bases. The origin of this receptor is a human donor with Susac syndrome. Input material: CD4+ T cells from PBMCs. This CDR3 is CSASSPTGGNNEQFF. In DNA form, the CDR3 reads TGCAGTGCTAGTTCCCCGACAGGGGGAAACAATGAGCAGTTCTTC.